This T cell receptor beta chain was observed in a study of T cells in tuberculosis. Study context: T cells were selected with CD1B tetramers loaded with glucose monomycolate. Study results and limitations: Classification accuracy was approximately 85% (AUROC more than 0.8) with the GMM-specific repertoire. Active tuberculosis TCR-alpha repertoires lay closer to GMM-specific TCRs than IGRA-negative controls, suggesting clonal expansion.

CDR3 length equals 15 residues. CDR1 is MDHEN and CDR2 is SYDVKM in the germline V gene. The junction had 11 bases not matched to a gene; V was cut back by 5 bases and J by 6 bases. Notes on this clone: What it binds is unknown.

This table comes from immunoSEQ multiplex PCR, and its TCRdb copy is limited to in-frame clones, with some not included. The top ten clones hold about 2% of a sample with more than 40,000 clones, approximately 94% of them seen once. The receptor was derived from a donor between 10 and 29 years old with latent tuberculosis or without tuberculosis infection. Some clones in this sample may be carry-over from other donors' samples. The sample was PBMCs. The chain couples TRBV28 to TRBJ2-7; the match to TRBD2 covers 9 bases. CDR3 region: CASSRTGLAGSEQYF. Here the CDR3 DNA reads TGTGCCAGCAGTCGGACCGGGCTAGCGGGAAGCGAGCAGTACTTC.